These 10 T cell receptor beta chains share one sample of origin, sequenced in a study of T cell changes during pregnancy in multiple sclerosis. The protocol was immunoSEQ multiplex PCR, while the TCRdb copy is restricted to in-frame clones and leaves out a portion. Of around 57,000 clones in the sample, about nine tenths were seen once. The sequencing used peripheral blood, collected after pregnancy. These receptors originate from a female donor in good health, enrolled as a control in a pregnancy study.

The chain links TRBV29-1 to TRBJ2-7, with TRBD1 identical over 9 bases. CDR3 size: 14 residues. V dropped 3 bases and J dropped 6; count of bases not matched to a gene: 9. Germline values: CDR1 SQVTM, CDR2 ANQGSEA. As DNA, the CDR3 is TGCAGCGTTGAGGCCTCGGGACAGGGAAGCGAGCAGTACTTC. It is translated as CSVEASGQGSEQYF.

This chain joins TRBV7-9 and TRBJ2-3; 12 nucleotides agree with TRBD2. The trim removed 5 bases at V and 8 bases at J, leaving 11 bases unmatched. CDR3 length equals 16 residues. CDR1 is SEHNR and CDR2 is FQNEAQ in the germline V gene (reference sequence). The CDR3 is CASSPAASGGAGTQYF. The CDR3 nucleotides read TGTGCCAGCAGCCCCGCGGCTAGCGGGGGGGCAGGTACGCAGTATTTT.

This sequence joins TRBV10-2 and TRBJ1-2, with D possibly TRBD1 on 6 matching bases. The CDR3 totals 14 residues. V shed 4 bases and J shed 5 bases, with 14 bases lying between them. The germline gives CDR1 WSHSY, CDR2 SAAADI. The CDR3 DNA reads as TGCGCCAGCAGTGCAGGGGCCGGCTCTTATGGCTACACCTTC. It is translated as CASSAGAGSYGYTF.

J is TRBJ1-5 and V is TRBV15; TRBD1 matches 8 bases. The V segment lost 1 base and the J segment 3 bases; nucleotides outside the gene matches: 2. The CDR3 is made up of 15 amino acids. Germline V gene lookup returns CDR1 LNHNV and CDR2 YYDKDF (reference sequence). The CDR3 nucleotides are TGTGCCACCAGCAGAGTGGGACAGGACAATCAGCCCCAGCATTTT. This translates into CATSRVGQDNQPQHF.

This clone was observed a single time. The chain is built from TRBV7-3 and TRBJ2-1, with 7 bases matching TRBD2. Trimming at V came to 2 bases and at J to 8 bases, leaving 9 bases not matched to a gene. Germline V lookup: CDR1 SGHTA, CDR2 FQGTGA. This CDR3 comprises 15 residues. The CDR3 nucleotides read TGTGCCAGCAGCTTAGGGAGGGTAACCCGGGATGAGCAGTTCTTC. This gives the protein CASSLGRVTRDEQFF.

V and J are TRBV2 and TRBJ1-2; 9 bases are shared with TRBD1. V shed 6 bases and J 4 bases; nucleotides not matched to a gene: 6. CDR1 and CDR2 (germline): SNHLY, FYNNEI. CDR3 size: 14 residues. The CDR3 sequence is CASSRDRVGYGYTF. CDR3 coding DNA: TGTGCCAGCAGCCGGGACAGGGTAGGCTATGGCTACACCTTC.

The chain employs TRBV5-5 and TRBJ1-2; TRBD1 matches at 9 bases. The CDR3 runs to 13 residues. V lost 3 bases to trimming and J lost 6 bases; unmatched junction nucleotides: 3. CDR1 and CDR2 (germline): SGHKS, YYEKEE (reference sequence). CDR3 in amino acids: CASSSRDRDGYTF. Written as DNA, the CDR3 is TGTGCCAGCAGCTCCCGGGACAGGGATGGCTACACCTTC.

The genes are TRBV4-2 and TRBJ2-3, with 11 bases matching TRBD2. CDR3 size: 17 residues. The V gene end was trimmed by 0 bases and the J gene end by 5 bases; junction bases not matched to a gene: 7. The germline V gene has CDR1 LGHNA and CDR2 YNFKEQ. The CDR3 region is CASSQDLSGGARDTQYF. CDR3 nucleotide sequence: TGTGCCAGCAGCCAAGATCTTAGCGGGGGGGCCAGAGATACGCAGTATTTT.

The rearrangement links TRBV30 to TRBJ2-7, with 12 bases lining up with TRBD1. Germline V CDR1 and CDR2: GTSNPN, SVGIG (reference sequence). The CDR3 is 13 amino acids. Trimming removed 5 bases from V and 6 bases from J; junction bases left unmatched: 5. The CDR3 sequence is CAWLGDRGREQYF. The CDR3, as DNA: TGTGCCTGGTTAGGGGACAGGGGGCGCGAGCAGTACTTC.

This clone has just one count. V is TRBV18 and J is TRBJ2-5; 7 bases match TRBD1. Looked up from germline, CDR1 is KGHSH and CDR2 is LQKENI. The CDR3 sequence is 14 residues long. V shed 2 bases and J 2 bases; nucleotides not matched to a gene: 2. The CDR3 nucleotides are TGTGCCAGCTCACCAGACAGGGCGCAAGAGACCCAGTACTTC. Translating gives CASSPDRAQETQYF.